The clone carrying this T cell receptor beta chain is termed medium-sized. Each CDR3 protein is one row after TCRdb ran MiXCR on the PCR reads. The sample has about 10,000 distinct CDR3 sequences, 25% to 30% seen once. The CDR3 length is 14 residues. Trimming removed 5 bases from V and 6 bases from J; junction bases left unmatched: 8. Germline-derived CDR1 and CDR2 are SEHNR and FQNEAQ (reference sequence). This entry belongs to a study of immune characterization of retroperitoneal liposarcoma. The chain uses TRBV7-9 and TRBJ2-3; 7 bases line up with TRBD2. This sequence was found in a male donor with retroperitoneal liposarcoma. Sequencing input: tumor tissue. Here the CDR3 DNA reads TGTGCCAGCAGCGGTACGGCGGGAGCGGATACGCAGTATTTT. Translation gives CASSGTAGADTQYF.